This TCR beta chain was sequenced in a study of T cells in Graves' hyperthyroidism and ophthalmopathy. General study findings and limits: Ophthalmopathy could be told apart from stable hyperthyroidism with a 13 V-J model.

Concerning this clonotype: Its antigen is as yet unknown.

This CDR3 contains 14 residues. Germline CDR1 and CDR2: MNHNS and SASEGT. Trimming removed 3 bases from V and 5 bases from J, with 13 bases in between. The TCR beta CDR3 regions underwent amplification using RNA transcripts as the source. The study used the HTBI primer set for a first-round RT-PCR of the TCR CDR3. TCRdb reprocessed the multiplex PCR reads with MiXCR, giving one entry per CDR3 protein. The sample lists some 350,000 distinct CDR3 sequences, roughly 15% occurring once. The gene calls are TRBV6-1 and TRBJ2-5, with D possibly being TRBD1 (8 bases). Sequencing was carried out using blood. The sequence came from a woman aged 60-75 years with Graves' ophthalmopathy. The CDR3 protein is CASSDRGRGETQYF. The CDR3 DNA follows: TGTGCCAGCAGTGACAGGGGGCGGGGGGAGACCCAGTACTTC.